These T cell receptor beta chains were read from a single sample in a study of cytomegalovirus exposure and HLA in healthy donors. Assay: immunoSEQ multiplex PCR; the TCRdb copy retains only in-frame clones and omits some. The sample has some 150,000 clones; 80% to 85% are singletons. The sequenced sample was PBMCs. These receptors were taken from a woman aged 30 to 39 in good health and CMV-seronegative. Each CDR3 is given with its conserved first and last residue. D genes are given only for firm matches. Clone size is not always given. Where it is, it says once, few, many or a class for expanded clones.

d_call	v_call	j_call	clone_size	cdr3_nt	cdr3_aa
TRBD2	TRBV7-2	TRBJ2-1	-	TGTGCCAGCAGCTCTGCGACTAGCGGGAGCCTTGGCTACAATGAGCAGTTCTTC	CASSSATSGSLGYNEQFF
TRBD2	TRBV6-1	TRBJ2-2	-	TGTGCCAGCAATCTAGCGGGGATTACCGGGGAGCTGTTTTTT	CASNLAGITGELFF
TRBD1	TRBV11-1	TRBJ2-7	-	TGTGCCAGCAGCTTGAGGACAGGGCACGAGCAGTACTTC	CASSLRTGHEQYF
-	TRBV19	TRBJ2-2	-	TGTGCTAGTAGTATAGGCGGGGACGGGGAGCTGTTTTTT	CASSIGGDGELFF
TRBD1	TRBV5-1	TRBJ2-7	-	TGCGCCAGCAGCTTGGGGACAGGGGGCTACGAGCAGTACTTC	CASSLGTGGYEQYF
-	TRBV28	TRBJ1-2	-	TGTGCCAGCAGTTTAGGGACTTTTCACTATGGCTACACCTTC	CASSLGTFHYGYTF
TRBD2	TRBV18	TRBJ2-2	-	TGTGCCAGCTCAAGGACTAGATTATCCGCCGGGGAGCTGTTTTTT	CASSRTRLSAGELFF
TRBD1	TRBV19	TRBJ1-5	-	TGTGCCAGTAGTATAGATGCTGGGACAGCCAGCAATCAGCCCCAGCATTTT	CASSIDAGTASNQPQHF
TRBD1	TRBV30	TRBJ2-2	once	TGTGCCTGGAAGGACAGGGGTTTTACCGGGGAGCTGTTTTTT	CAWKDRGFTGELFF
-	TRBV6-5	TRBJ1-1	once	TGTGCCAGCAGTTACGGGTGGAGTGAAGCTTTCTTT	CASSYGWSEAFF
TRBD2	TRBV15	TRBJ2-7	-	TGTGCCACCAGTGGTAGCGGGAGCACCTACGAGCAGTACTTC	CATSGSGSTYEQYF
-	TRBV9	TRBJ2-1	-	TGTGCCAGCAGCGGTCAGAGGCAGAGCGAGCAGTTCTTC	CASSGQRQSEQFF
-	TRBV4-1	TRBJ2-1	-	TGCGCCAGCAGCCCCTCGAGCCGGAGCTCCTACAATGAGCAGTTCTTC	CASSPSSRSSYNEQFF
TRBD2	TRBV5-1	TRBJ2-1	-	TGCGCCAGCCGACCCGGGGCTAGCGGGGGGGTCAAGCGCGATGAGCAGTTCTTC	CASRPGASGGVKRDEQFF
-	TRBV4-1	TRBJ2-1	once	TGCGCCAGCAGCCTGGGGGGTGGGTATGAGCAGTTCTTC	CASSLGGGYEQFF